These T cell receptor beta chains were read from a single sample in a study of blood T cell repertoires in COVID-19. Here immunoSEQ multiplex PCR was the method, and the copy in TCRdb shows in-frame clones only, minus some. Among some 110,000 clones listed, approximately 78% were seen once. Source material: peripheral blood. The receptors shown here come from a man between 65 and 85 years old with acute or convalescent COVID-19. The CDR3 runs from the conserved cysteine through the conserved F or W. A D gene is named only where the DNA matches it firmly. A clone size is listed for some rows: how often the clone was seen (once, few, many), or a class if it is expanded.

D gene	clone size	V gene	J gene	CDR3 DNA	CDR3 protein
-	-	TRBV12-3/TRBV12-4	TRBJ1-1	TGTGCCAGCAGTTTTATTCGCACTGAAGCTTTCTTT	CASSFIRTEAFF
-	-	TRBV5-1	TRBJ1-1	TGCGCCAGCAGCTTGGAGGGCCCTAGGGGGTCCACTGAAGCTTTCTTT	CASSLEGPRGSTEAFF
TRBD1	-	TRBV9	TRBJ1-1	TGTGCCAGCAGCGTAGACACAGGGGCTTCGAACACTGAAGCTTTCTTT	CASSVDTGASNTEAFF
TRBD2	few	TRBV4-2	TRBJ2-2	TGTGCCAGCAGCCAGAAATCCGGAGTTGAGGCGGGAGCGAACACCGGGGAGCTGTTTTTT	CASSQKSGVEAGANTGELFF
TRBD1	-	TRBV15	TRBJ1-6	TGTGCCACCAGCAGCGGGACAGCAAATTCACCCCTCCACTTT	CATSSGTANSPLHF
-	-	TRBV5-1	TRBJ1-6	TGCGCCAGCAGCTTGTCATTCTCTGGGACACCATCTAATTCACCCCTCCACTTT	CASSLSFSGTPSNSPLHF
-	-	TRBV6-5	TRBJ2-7	TGTGCCTCTTGGGGAGGGGGCTACGAGCAGTACTTC	CASWGGGYEQYF
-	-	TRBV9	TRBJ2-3	TGTGCCAGCAGCCAGGACAGAAGCACAGATACGCAGTATTTT	CASSQDRSTDTQYF
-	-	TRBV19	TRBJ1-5	TGTGCCAGTAGTATTCGAGAACAGATAAATCAGCCCCAGCATTTT	CASSIREQINQPQHF
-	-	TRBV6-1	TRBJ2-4	TGTGCCAGCAGTGAGTTAAAGGGGGTTTTCAACCCTTTAGCCAAAAACATTCAGTACTTC	CASSELKGVFNPLAKNIQYF
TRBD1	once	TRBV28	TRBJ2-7	TGTGCCAGCAGTTCCTTCCAGGGGGCTTCCTACGAGCAGTACTTC	CASSSFQGASYEQYF
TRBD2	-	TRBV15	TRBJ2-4	TGTGCCACCAGCTCCCGCCAGGGACTAGCTAACATTCAGTACTTC	CATSSRQGLANIQYF
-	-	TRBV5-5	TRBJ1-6	TGTGCCAGCAGCTTGGGGTTAGTTAATTCACCCCTCCACTTT	CASSLGLVNSPLHF
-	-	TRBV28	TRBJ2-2	TGTGCCAGCAGGACAGCGAACACCGGGGAGCTGTTTTTT	CASRTANTGELFF
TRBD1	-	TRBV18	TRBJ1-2	TGTGCCAGCTCACCGACAGGGAACTATGGCTACACCTTC	CASSPTGNYGYTF
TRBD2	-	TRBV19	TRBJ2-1	TGTGCCAGTGGGAGGGTCGGGGAGCAGTTCTTC	CASGRVGEQFF
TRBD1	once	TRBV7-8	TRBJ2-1	TGTGCCAGCAGCTTAGTGGACAGGAGCTCCTACAATGAGCAGTTCTTC	CASSLVDRSSYNEQFF
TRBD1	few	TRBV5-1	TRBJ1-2	TGCGCCAGCAGGCCGGGTAGGGGGCTTTCCCTACCTAACTATGGCTACACCTTC	CASRPGRGLSLPNYGYTF
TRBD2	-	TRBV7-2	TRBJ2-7	TGTGCCAGCACCACTAGCGGGGGTTACGAGCAGTACTTC	CASTTSGGYEQYF
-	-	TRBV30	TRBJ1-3	TGTGCCTGGAGTGGGTTTAGCGGAGACTCTGGAAACACCATATATTTT	CAWSGFSGDSGNTIYF
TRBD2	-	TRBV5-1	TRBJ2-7	TGCGCCAGCAGTAAGCGGGAGGGGACCTACGAGCAGTACTTC	CASSKREGTYEQYF
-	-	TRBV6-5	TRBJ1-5	TGTGCCAGCAGTTACTACAGGGATCAGCCCCAGCATTTT	CASSYYRDQPQHF
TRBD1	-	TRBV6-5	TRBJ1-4	TGTGCCAGCCGGACAGGGGGGAACGATGAAAAACTGTTTTTT	CASRTGGNDEKLFF
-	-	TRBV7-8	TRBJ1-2	TGTGCCAGCAGCTTATACGGGGTTGGGTATGGCTACACCTTC	CASSLYGVGYGYTF
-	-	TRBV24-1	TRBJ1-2	TGTGCCACCAGTGAGCGGACAGCTGGTGGCTACACCTTC	CATSERTAGGYTF
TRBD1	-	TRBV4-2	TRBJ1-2	TGTGCCAGCAGCCAAGTCAATGGACAGGGGGACTATGGCTACACCTTC	CASSQVNGQGDYGYTF
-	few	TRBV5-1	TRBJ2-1	TGCGCCAGCAGCTTGGAGGACAGCACCTACAATGAGCAGTTCTTC	CASSLEDSTYNEQFF
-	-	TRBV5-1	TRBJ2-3	TGCGCCAGCAGTTCAACGACAGCAGATACGCAGTATTTT	CASSSTTADTQYF
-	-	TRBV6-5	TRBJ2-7	TGTGCCAGCGGGCGACAATACGCCTACGAGCAGTACTTC	CASGRQYAYEQYF
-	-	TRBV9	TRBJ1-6	TGTGCCAGCAGTGGAGACAATTCACCCCTCCACTTT	CASSGDNSPLHF
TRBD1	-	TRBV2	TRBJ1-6	TGTGCCAGCAGCCCCCGGGACAGGATTAATTCACCCCTCCACTTT	CASSPRDRINSPLHF
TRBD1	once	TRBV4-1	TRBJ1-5	TGCGCCAGCAGCCACCCGGACAGGGGGAATCAGCCCCAGCATTTT	CASSHPDRGNQPQHF
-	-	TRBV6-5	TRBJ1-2	TGTGCCCCCACGGGGGAGTCAGGCTATGGCTACACCTTC	CAPTGESGYGYTF
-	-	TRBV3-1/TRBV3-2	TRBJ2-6	TGTGCCAGCAGCCAGCGAGTTACCTCTGGGGCCAACGTCCTGACTTTC	CASSQRVTSGANVLTF
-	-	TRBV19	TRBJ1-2	TGTGCCAGTAGTATCCAAAAGGGGGATGGCTACACCTTC	CASSIQKGDGYTF
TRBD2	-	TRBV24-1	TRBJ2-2	TGTGCCACCAGTGATTTAAGCGGGAGTGGGTTCGGGGAGCTGTTTTTT	CATSDLSGSGFGELFF
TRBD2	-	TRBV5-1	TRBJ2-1	TGCGCCAGCAGCCCCCAAGCGGGGCTCCTGACCTACAATGAGCAGTTCTTC	CASSPQAGLLTYNEQFF
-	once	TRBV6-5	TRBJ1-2	TGTGCCAGCAGGGAGGAAAGCTATGGCTACACCTTC	CASREESYGYTF
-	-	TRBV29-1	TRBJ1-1	TGCAGCGTTCAGACAGGAATGAACACTGAAGCTTTCTTT	CSVQTGMNTEAFF
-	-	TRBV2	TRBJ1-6	TGTGCCAGCAGTGAACAATATAATTCACCCCTCCACTTT	CASSEQYNSPLHF
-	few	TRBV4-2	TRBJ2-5	TGTGCCAGCAGCCCCAGTGAGCAGGGGGGGACCCAGTACTTC	CASSPSEQGGTQYF
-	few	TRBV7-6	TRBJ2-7	TGTGCCAGCAGCTTAGCGCTAGACTCCGAGCAGTACTTC	CASSLALDSEQYF
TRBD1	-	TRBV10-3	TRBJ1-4	TGTGCCACCCGGACAGGGGGAAGTGAAAAACTGTTTTTT	CATRTGGSEKLFF